The 18 T cell receptor beta chains presented below share a single source sample, sequenced in a study of T cell responses to AZD1222 COVID-19 vaccine. Sequencing used immunoSEQ multiplex PCR; TCRdb keeps in-frame clones, though not all of them. The data contain around 130,000 clones, over 85% of them singletons. The starting material was peripheral blood, obtained on day 0 of AZD1222 vaccination. These receptor sequences come from an adult in good health.

The rearrangement links TRBV7-7 to TRBJ2-5; D uncertain. The germline CDR1 and CDR2 sequences are SSHAT and FNYEAQ (reference sequence). This CDR3 region has 13 residues. The V and J ends lost 1 base and 2 bases respectively, with 5 bases between them. In DNA form, the CDR3 reads TGTGCCAGCAGCTTAGGACGGCAAGAGACCCAGTACTTC. Translated, it gives CASSLGRQETQYF.

The chain has TRBV30 and TRBJ1-1; D unclear. Trimming took 5 bases from V and 1 from J, leaving 5 bases between them. Germline V lookup: CDR1 GTSNPN, CDR2 SVGIG (reference sequence). The CDR3 runs 11 residues. Here the CDR3 DNA reads TGTGCCTGGCAACCGAACACTGAAGCTTTCTTT. This gives the protein CAWQPNTEAFF.

The V call is TRBV19, the J call TRBJ1-5; a weak D match, TRBD1 (5 bases). V dropped 3 bases and J dropped 5 bases, with 14 bases sitting between them. Looked up from germline, CDR1 is LNHDA and CDR2 is SQIVND (reference sequence). The CDR3 runs 15 residues. In nucleotides, the CDR3 is TGTGCCAGTAGTATCCGAGGGGCTCGGGATCAGCCCCAGCATTTT. Residues: CASSIRGARDQPQHF.

This chain links TRBV9 with TRBJ2-5; 7 nucleotides match TRBD1. CDR3 size: 14 residues. CDR1 is SGDLS, CDR2 YYNGEE, per germline. Losses at the gene ends were 3 bases for V and 1 base for J; bases not matched to a gene: 3. The CDR3 here is CASSGRQGQETQYF. Written as DNA, the CDR3 is TGTGCCAGCAGCGGTCGACAGGGCCAAGAGACCCAGTACTTC.

The chain is built from TRBV28 and TRBJ2-2; 7 positions match TRBD2. The CDR3 runs to 14 residues. Germline CDR1 and CDR2: MDHEN and SYDVKM. Losses at the gene ends were 3 bases for V and 5 bases for J; bases not matched to a gene: 3. The CDR3 nucleotides read TGTGCCAGCAGTTTGGGAGGGAGGACCGGGGAGCTGTTTTTT. This gives the protein CASSLGGRTGELFF.

J is TRBJ2-2 and V is TRBV6-5, with D hard to call. Germline CDR1 reads MNHEY; CDR2 reads SVGAGI. This CDR3 is built from 14 residues. The V gene lost 0 bases and the J gene lost 4 bases, with 6 bases spanning the gap. The CDR3 region has the DNA TGTGCCAGCAGTTACTCGATACTCACCGGGGAGCTGTTTTTT. Protein sequence: CASSYSILTGELFF.

This clone was seen only once. V gene TRBV18 combines with J gene TRBJ2-5; D uncertain. V was cut by 3 bases and J by 1 base, with 9 bases left in between. CDR3 length equals 14 residues. Germline CDR1 reads KGHSH; CDR2 reads LQKENI. CDR3 loop: CASSPSGAQETQYF. The CDR3 coding sequence is TGTGCCAGCTCACCCTCTGGAGCCCAAGAGACCCAGTACTTC.

The rearrangement uses TRBV7-9 and TRBJ2-1; unclear D gene. The CDR3 covers 14 residues. V was clipped by 7 bases and J by 7 bases, with 17 bases between them. CDR1 is SEHNR, CDR2 FQNEAQ, per germline (reference sequence). The CDR3 loop reads CASNAKGSLNEQFF. CDR3 nucleotide sequence: TGTGCCAGCAACGCGAAGGGTAGTTTGAATGAGCAGTTCTTC.

The chain couples TRBV18 to TRBJ1-2; the D gene is possibly TRBD1 (5 bases). In germline, CDR1 is KGHSH, CDR2 LQKENI. Trimming took off 0 bases at V and 12 bases at J, with 11 bases between the two ends. The CDR3 spans 12 residues. DNA for the CDR3: TGTGCCAGCTCACCACCTACAGGTGAAAACACCTTC. It codes for CASSPPTGENTF.

The V call is TRBV30, the J call TRBJ1-1; D not resolved. Looked up from germline, CDR1 is GTSNPN and CDR2 is SVGIG (reference sequence). This CDR3 has 12 amino acids. V shed 1 base and J shed 6 bases, with 9 bases lying between them. The CDR3: CAWSAGGPEAFF. The CDR3 coding sequence is TGTGCCTGGAGTGCAGGTGGCCCTGAAGCTTTCTTT.

This sequence joins TRBV27 and TRBJ2-7; 9 bases map to TRBD1. The germline V gene encodes CDR1 MNHEY and CDR2 SMNVEV (reference sequence). The CDR3 loop spans 13 amino acids. The junction had 1 base not matched to a gene; V was cut back by 1 base and J by 6 bases. The CDR3 sequence is CASSLYRGREQYF. The CDR3 DNA sequence: TGTGCCAGCAGTTTATACAGGGGGCGCGAGCAGTACTTC.

The V and J genes are TRBV27 and TRBJ1-1; no clear D. There are 13 residues in the CDR3. Trimming took 5 bases from V and 4 from J, leaving 11 bases between them. CDR1 and CDR2 (germline): MNHEY, SMNVEV (reference sequence). The CDR3 nucleotides read TGTGCCAGCAGTCCCCCGCCAGGCACTGAAGCTTTCTTT. Its translation: CASSPPPGTEAFF.

The gene calls are TRBV6-5 and TRBJ2-3, with TRBD1 matching over 12 bases. This CDR3 contains 14 residues. CDR1 is MNHEY, CDR2 SVGAGI, per germline. V dropped 7 bases and J dropped 5; count of bases not matched to a gene: 4. CDR3 nucleotides: TGTGCCAGCAAAGGGACAGGGGGCCGAGATACGCAGTATTTT. Amino acids: CASKGTGGRDTQYF.

The chain employs TRBV29-1 and TRBJ2-6; tentative D call: TRBD1 (5 bases). This CDR3 comprises 13 residues. CDR1 is SQVTM and CDR2 is ANQGSEA in the germline V gene. The V end lost 6 bases, the J end lost 4 bases, and 10 bases lay between the germline ends. CDR3: CSVRGSGANVLTF. The CDR3 DNA follows: TGCAGCGTAAGGGGTTCCGGGGCCAACGTCCTGACTTTC.

The chain employs TRBV24-1 and TRBJ2-1; 13 nucleotides agree with TRBD2. Germline trimming cut 8 bases from V and 6 bases from J; bases unmatched to any gene: 6. The CDR3 runs 15 residues. CDR1 KGHDR and CDR2 SFDVKD come from the germline V gene. CDR3 protein: CATTPGTSGANEQFF. In DNA form, the CDR3 reads TGTGCCACCACCCCAGGGACTAGCGGGGCCAATGAGCAGTTCTTC.

V gene TRBV9 combines with J gene TRBJ2-7; TRBD1 aligns across 8 bases. V lost 3 bases to trimming and J lost 0 bases; unmatched junction nucleotides: 5. In germline, CDR1 is SGDLS, CDR2 YYNGEE. The CDR3 has 15 amino acids. The CDR3: CASSAGTGLSYEQYF. The CDR3 nucleotides read TGTGCCAGCAGCGCCGGGACAGGCCTCTCCTACGAGCAGTACTTC.

The chain joins TRBV29-1 to TRBJ2-7; D is possibly TRBD2 (5 bases). The germline V gene has CDR1 SQVTM and CDR2 ANQGSEA. V lost 5 bases and J lost 2, with 10 bases in between. CDR3 length equals 12 residues. CDR3 in DNA: TGCAGCGTTTTAACCGGGACCTACGAGCAGTACTTC. Translation gives CSVLTGTYEQYF.

This sequence joins TRBV19 and TRBJ1-2, with a tentative D call TRBD1 (5 bases). Trimming took 9 bases from V and 4 from J, leaving 9 bases between them. The CDR3 covers 11 residues. Per germline, CDR1 LNHDA and CDR2 SQIVND (reference sequence). The CDR3 sequence: CASGGSYGYTF. CDR3 sequence (DNA): TGTGCCAGCGGGGGGAGCTATGGCTACACCTTC.